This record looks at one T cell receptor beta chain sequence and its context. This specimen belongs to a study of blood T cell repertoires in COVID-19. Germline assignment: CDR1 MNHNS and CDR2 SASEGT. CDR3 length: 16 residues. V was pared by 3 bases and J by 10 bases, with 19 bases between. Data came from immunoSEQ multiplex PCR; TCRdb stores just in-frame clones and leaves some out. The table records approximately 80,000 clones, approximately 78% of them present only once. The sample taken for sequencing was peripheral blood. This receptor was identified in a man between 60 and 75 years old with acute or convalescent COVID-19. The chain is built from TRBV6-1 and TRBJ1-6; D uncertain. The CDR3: CASSEGESGRWSPLHF. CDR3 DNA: TGTGCCAGCAGTGAGGGAGAGTCAGGCAGGTGGTCACCCCTCCACTTT.